These 30 T cell receptor beta chains came from one sample sequenced in a study of blood T cell repertoires in COVID-19 (dated by TCRdb to the early 2020s). The library was generated by the immunoSEQ multiplex PCR assay. TCRdb carries this immuneACCESS record with in-frame sequences only. Its versions omit some clonotypes, under half of them owing to an unresolved V gene in the studies checked, with the rest unexplained. This sample is represented by 200,000 to 300,000 clones; more than 85% of them were singletons. The ten largest clones add up to roughly 4.9% of the sample. Sequenced sample: peripheral blood. All receptors come from a woman in her fifties or sixties with COVID-19, enrolled during active disease.

This clone was counted a single time. V usage is TRBV24-1 and J usage is TRBJ2-5; 8 bases line up with TRBD2. Trimming at V came to 1 base and at J to 2 bases, leaving 8 bases not matched to a gene. Germline CDR1 and CDR2: KGHDR and SFDVKD. The CDR3 contains 17 residues. The CDR3 reads CATSDFGASGLQETQYF. CDR3 nucleotide sequence: TGTGCCACCAGTGATTTCGGGGCTAGCGGGCTGCAAGAGACCCAGTACTTC.

The chain uses TRBV29-1 and TRBJ1-1; 9 nucleotides align to TRBD1. V trimming: 7 bases; J trimming: 8 bases; junction bases outside the gene matches: 8. This CDR3 has 12 residues. CDR1 SQVTM and CDR2 ANQGSEA come from the germline V gene. The CDR3 DNA is TGCAGCGCATCGACAGGGGGATTGGAAGCTTTCTTT. Translation: CSASTGGLEAFF. The entire variable domain, with the rest obtained from reference TRBV29-1 and TRBJ1-1, is as follows: SAVISQKPSRDICQRGTSLTIQCQVDSQVTMMFWYRQQPGQSLTLIATANQGSEATYESGFVIDKFPISRPNLTFSTLTVSNMSPEDSSIYLCSASTGGLEAFFGQGTRLTVV.

The chain joins TRBV6-2 or TRBV6-3 to TRBJ2-7, with TRBD2 matching over 9 bases. The CDR3 extends over 15 amino acids. In germline, CDR1 is MNHEY, CDR2 SVGEGT. J was trimmed by 3 bases and V by 2 bases; bases with no gene match: 5. CDR3 nucleotide sequence: TGTGCCAGCAGTTACGCTAGCGGGATGTTCTACGAGCAGTACTTC. Translation gives CASSYASGMFYEQYF.

The CDR3 region has the DNA TGTGCCAGCAGTGAATTCCAGGGGGCTGCCCTCGACCAAGATACGCAGTATTTT. Its protein product is CASSEFQGAALDQDTQYF. The chain joins TRBV6-1 to TRBJ2-3; TRBD1 aligns across 8 bases. The CDR3 length is 18 residues. Germline CDR1 and CDR2: MNHNS and SASEGT. J was trimmed by 5 bases and V by 2 bases; bases with no gene match: 15.

This chain uses TRBV5-6 with TRBJ2-2; tentatively, D is TRBD1 (6 bases). In germline, CDR1 is SGHDT, CDR2 YYEEEE. V lost 4 bases and J lost 5, with 12 bases in between. The CDR3 contains 14 residues. DNA of the CDR3: TGTGCCAGCAGCCCGATTACAGGGACCGGGGAGCTGTTTTTT. As protein: CASSPITGTGELFF.

The chain carries TRBV5-4 and TRBJ2-7, with D unresolved. Germline loops: CDR1 SGHNT, CDR2 YYREEE (reference sequence). There are 15 residues in the CDR3. Trimming removed 4 bases at V and 0 bases at J, with 14 bases between. CDR3: CASSPEPRISYEQYF. CDR3 DNA: TGTGCCAGCAGCCCCGAACCGAGGATCTCCTACGAGCAGTACTTC.

This chain connects TRBV4-1 to TRBJ1-3; TRBD1 matches 9 bases. V lost 0 bases to trimming and J lost 0 bases; unmatched junction nucleotides: 9. The V gene's germline CDR1 is MGHRA and CDR2 YSYEKL. CDR3 length equals 19 residues. The CDR3 spells CASSQESYGTGSSGNTIYF. The CDR3 DNA reads TGCGCCAGCAGCCAAGAGAGCTACGGGACAGGGAGCTCTGGAAACACCATATATTTT.

The chain couples TRBV5-1 to TRBJ1-4; TRBD1 aligns across 10 bases. CDR1 is SGHRS, CDR2 YFSETQ, per germline. The CDR3 totals 15 residues. The V and J ends lost 0 bases and 11 bases, in that order; junction bases with no gene match: 7. In nucleotides, the CDR3 is TGCGCCAGCAGCTTGGTTGGCGGGACAGGGGCTAAACTGTTTTTT. It codes for CASSLVGGTGAKLFF.

The chain combines TRBV19 with TRBJ1-2; TRBD1 matches 8 bases. The CDR3 spans 17 residues. The V gene end was trimmed by 7 bases and the J gene end by 8 bases; junction bases not matched to a gene: 21. Germline V gene data show CDR1 as LNHDA and CDR2 as SQIVND (reference sequence). The CDR3 reads CASMRWSGGQSYEGYTF. CDR3 DNA sequence: TGTGCCAGTATGAGGTGGTCAGGGGGCCAGAGCTATGAGGGCTACACCTTC. The variable domain in full, completed from reference TRBV19 and TRBJ1-2, reads DGGITQSPKYLFRKEGQNVTLSCEQNLNHDAMYWYRQDPGQGLRLIYYSQIVNDFQKGDIAEGYSVSREKKESFPLTVTSAQKNPTAFYLCASMRWSGGQSYEGYTFGSGTRLTVV.

This chain joins TRBV7-8 and TRBJ1-5; 8 bases are shared with TRBD1. The CDR3 totals 15 residues. The V gene end was trimmed by 0 bases and the J gene end by 6 bases; junction bases not matched to a gene: 4. The germline CDR1 and CDR2 sequences are SGHVS and FQNEAQ. The CDR3 here is CASSLATGEGQPQHF. The CDR3 coding sequence is TGTGCCAGCAGCTTAGCGACAGGGGAGGGTCAGCCCCAGCATTTT. Supplemented by reference TRBV7-8 and TRBJ1-5, the full variable domain reads GAGVSQSPRYKVAKRGQDVALRCDPISGHVSLFWYQQALGQGPEFLTYFQNEAQLDKSGLPSDRFFAERPEGSVSTLKIQRTQQEDSAVYLCASSLATGEGQPQHFGDGTRLSIL.

About this clone itself: Compared with germline, one end of the junction differs, possibly owing to a read error. The identical CDR3 is also encoded by other nucleotide sequences in the sample. J is TRBJ1-5 and V is TRBV20-1; D might be TRBD1 (5 bases). The germline V gene has CDR1 DFQATT and CDR2 SNEGSKA (reference sequence). The CDR3 is made up of 14 amino acids. CDR3 bases: TGTAGTGCTAGTTCCGGGGGGGAACATCAGCCCCAGCATTTT. Protein sequence: CSASSGGEHQPQHF.

This sequence joins TRBV7-3 and TRBJ2-2; D not resolved. This CDR3 comprises 14 residues. V lost 2 bases and J 7 bases, leaving 11 bases between the germline ends. Germline V gene data show CDR1 as SGHTA and CDR2 as FQGTGA. This CDR3 reads CASSLFQESGELFF. CDR3 in DNA: TGTGCCAGCAGCTTATTCCAAGAGAGCGGGGAGCTGTTTTTT.

The chain is built from TRBV3-1 (or the pseudogene TRBV3-2) and TRBJ1-4; TRBD1 aligns across 7 bases. J lost 10 bases, V lost 4 bases, and 3 bases had no gene match. The CDR3 is 12 residues long. The germline V gene has CDR1 LGHDT and CDR2 YNNKEL (reference sequence). The CDR3 nucleotides read TGTGCCAGCAGCCCGCAGGGGGGAAAACTGTTTTTT. This translates into CASSPQGGKLFF.

The chain couples TRBV9 to TRBJ2-1, with 14 nucleotides matching TRBD2. This CDR3 contains 17 residues. V shed 4 bases and J 3 bases; nucleotides not matched to a gene: 6. From germline, CDR1 is SGDLS and CDR2 YYNGEE. The CDR3 reads CASSFGLAGGNYNEQFF. The CDR3 DNA reads as TGTGCCAGCAGCTTTGGACTAGCGGGGGGCAACTACAATGAGCAGTTCTTC.

The gene calls are TRBV3-1 (or the pseudogene TRBV3-2) and TRBJ2-7; D ambiguous. CDR3 length: 13 residues. V was clipped by 2 bases and J by 2 bases, with 7 bases between them. CDR1 is LGHDT and CDR2 is YNNKEL in the germline V gene (reference sequence). The chain's CDR3 is CASSQTEPYEQYF. For the CDR3, the DNA is TGTGCCAGCAGCCAAACAGAACCCTACGAGCAGTACTTC.

The genes are TRBV28 and TRBJ1-1, with D possibly matching TRBD1 (5 bases). The CDR3 sequence is 14 residues long. The V and J ends lost 10 bases and 0 bases respectively, with 15 bases between them. Germline CDR1 MDHEN, CDR2 SYDVKM. CDR3 protein: CAIPPGGMNTEAFF. The CDR3 DNA is TGTGCCATTCCACCCGGGGGTATGAACACTGAAGCTTTCTTT.

The chain employs TRBV28 and TRBJ1-5; D unresolved. The CDR3 runs 14 residues. Germline V gene sequence: CDR1 MDHEN, CDR2 SYDVKM. With 6 bases removed from V and 6 bases from J, the gap between germline ends came to 15 bases. The CDR3 sequence: CASSSGGRTQPQHF. In DNA, the CDR3 is TGTGCCAGCAGCTCAGGAGGGCGCACTCAGCCCCAGCATTTT. Complete variable domain (other parts from reference TRBV28 and TRBJ1-5): DVKVTQSSRYLVKRTGEKVFLECVQDMDHENMFWYRQDPGLGLRLIYFSYDVKMKEKGDIPEGYSVSREKKERFSLILESASTNQTSMYLCASSSGGRTQPQHFGDGTRLSIL.

The DNA of the CDR3 is TGCGCCAGCACCTTTTGGGGGCTAGCTGGAGTGGGGGACTCCTACAATGAGCAGTTCTTC. It specifies CASTFWGLAGVGDSYNEQFF. This chain uses TRBV10-2 with TRBJ2-1, with D possibly TRBD1 on 6 matching bases. V was pared by 7 bases and J by 0 bases, with 28 bases between. The CDR3 covers 20 residues. In germline, CDR1 is WSHSY, CDR2 SAAADI.

The V and J genes are TRBV19 and TRBJ1-1; maybe TRBD1 (5 bases). CDR3 length equals 15 residues. The V and J ends lost 7 bases and 1 base respectively, with 16 bases between them. Germline loops: CDR1 LNHDA, CDR2 SQIVND (reference sequence). The CDR3 nucleotides read TGTGCCAGTAAGCTCTACAAGGGGCCGAACACTGAAGCTTTCTTT. As protein: CASKLYKGPNTEAFF. Combining the CDR3 with reference TRBV19 and TRBJ1-1 gives the whole variable domain DGGITQSPKYLFRKEGQNVTLSCEQNLNHDAMYWYRQDPGQGLRLIYYSQIVNDFQKGDIAEGYSVSREKKESFPLTVTSAQKNPTAFYLCASKLYKGPNTEAFFGQGTRLTVV.

J is TRBJ1-5 and V is TRBV19, with 8 bases that match TRBD1. The CDR3 extends over 15 amino acids. V lost 8 bases and J lost 1; bases outside the gene matches: 7. The germline V gene has CDR1 LNHDA and CDR2 SQIVND (reference sequence). CDR3 coding DNA: TGTGCCAGTGGAATACAGGGGGAGAGCAATCAGCCCCAGCATTTT. Translation: CASGIQGESNQPQHF.

This clone came up a few times. CDR3 bases: TGTGCCAGCAGCCAAGGATTAGGCGGAACCTGGTTTGCTGAAGCTTTCTTT. The encoded protein is CASSQGLGGTWFAEAFF. The chain carries TRBV3-1 (or the pseudogene TRBV3-2) and TRBJ1-1; D ambiguous. Germline assignment: CDR1 LGHDT and CDR2 YNNKEL (reference sequence). The CDR3 is 17 residues long. With 1 base removed from V and 6 bases from J, the gap between germline ends came to 21 bases.

The chain joins TRBV20-1 to TRBJ2-1; D is undetermined. The V and J ends lost 6 bases and 6 bases respectively, with 9 bases between them. The germline V gene has CDR1 DFQATT and CDR2 SNEGSKA (reference sequence). This CDR3 region has 11 residues. The CDR3 nucleotides are TGCAGTGCCCAACTTAGCAATGAGCAGTTCTTC. Protein sequence: CSAQLSNEQFF.

This chain links TRBV28 with TRBJ1-4; 9 nucleotides line up with TRBD1. Germline CDR1 reads MDHEN; CDR2 reads SYDVKM. This CDR3 region has 11 residues. J gave up 14 bases and V 4 bases, and 2 bases lay outside the gene matches. Here the CDR3 DNA reads TGTGCCAGCAGTTCAGACAGGGGGCTGTTTTTT. The encoded protein is CASSSDRGLFF.

In this sample, this clone turned up once. The genes are TRBV6-2 or TRBV6-3 and TRBJ2-7; 13 nucleotides match TRBD2. Unmatched junction bases numbered 7, after V lost 5 bases and J lost 6 bases. This CDR3 is built from 15 residues. CDR1 is MNHEY and CDR2 is SVGEGT in the germline V gene. CDR3 region: CASSGWTSGSFEQYF. The CDR3 DNA sequence: TGTGCCAGCAGTGGGTGGACTAGCGGGAGTTTCGAGCAGTACTTC.

The rearrangement uses TRBV23-1 and TRBJ2-2, with D maybe TRBD2 (5 bases). TRBV23-1 is given ORF status, its function remaining uncertain. Trimming shortened V by 0 bases and J by 1 base, and 6 bases separated the two germline ends. This CDR3 contains 15 residues. CDR3 loop: CASSQSAGNTGELFF. The CDR3 DNA reads as TGCGCCAGCAGTCAATCCGCGGGGAACACCGGGGAGCTGTTTTTT.

The V call is TRBV3-1 (or the pseudogene TRBV3-2), the J call TRBJ1-2; 9 bases match TRBD1. This CDR3 contains 14 residues. V shed 4 bases and J 7 bases; nucleotides not matched to a gene: 7. Germline V CDR1 and CDR2: LGHDT, YNNKEL (reference sequence). This CDR3 reads CASSRRGQGSGYTF. In DNA, the CDR3 is TGTGCCAGCAGCCGACGGGGACAGGGCTCTGGCTACACCTTC.

The chain combines TRBV4-1 with TRBJ2-7, with 12 bases fitting TRBD2. The CDR3 has 14 residues. Losses at the gene ends were 6 bases for V and 1 base for J; bases not matched to a gene: 1. Looked up from germline, CDR1 is MGHRA and CDR2 is YSYEKL. The CDR3 loop reads CASRLAGGSYEQYF. The CDR3 bases are TGCGCCAGCAGACTAGCGGGAGGTTCCTACGAGCAGTACTTC.

This clone has a handful of counts. The genes are TRBV5-1 and TRBJ1-2; D may be TRBD1 (5 bases). V gave up 4 bases and J gave up 5 bases, with 18 bases separating them. CDR1 is SGHRS, CDR2 YFSETQ, per germline. The CDR3 totals 15 residues. The CDR3 bases are TGCGCCAGCAGCAGGGACGACGGCGGGGCATATGGCTACACCTTC. It codes for CASSRDDGGAYGYTF.

The CDR3 DNA reads as TGTGCCAGCAGTTACTCGGTCCTAGCGACAGATACGCAGTATTTT. This codes for CASSYSVLATDTQYF. V gene TRBV6-5 combines with J gene TRBJ2-3, with TRBD2 as a possible D gene (6 bases). V lost 0 bases and J lost 3, with 10 bases in between. Germline lookup yields CDR1 MNHEY and CDR2 SVGAGI. The CDR3 loop spans 15 amino acids.

The chain is built from TRBV7-2 and TRBJ2-4, with D perhaps matching TRBD2 (6 bases). Looked up from germline, CDR1 is SGHTA and CDR2 is FQGNSA. V was pared by 4 bases and J by 5 bases, with 9 bases between. This CDR3 has 13 amino acids. The CDR3 bases are TGTGCCAGCAGCTCCGGACTACAAAACATTCAGTACTTC. It specifies CASSSGLQNIQYF.